This T cell receptor (beta chain) originates from a study of shared clonotypes between healthy human individuals (dated by TCRdb to about 2020). General notes on the study: Two women and a few men aged 18 to 49 years were included in the cohort. Per donor, three plates each were used for CD4 naive and CD4 memory, two for CD8 naive, and one for CD8 memory. To estimate repertoire size and how much clonotypes are shared between individuals, the study performed deep sequencing of blood TCR repertoires from roughly five healthy adults. To increase sequencing depth and limit assay-specific biases, TCR repertoire library preparation and sequencing were carried out by different laboratories using diverse techniques. Leukapheresis yielded between about 0.85 and 10 billion PBMCs per donor. Overall study outcomes, separate from this receptor: Naive subsets generally had larger estimated clonotype richness than memory subsets. Higher generation probabilities were observed for clonotypes shared by all four sorted-subset donors than for non-shared clonotypes. Sampling was limited to blood, and TCR repertoires in tissue likely differ from TCR repertoires in blood. The genetic and exposure-history diversity represented was limited by the small number of donors. Even with the large sequencing depth, rarefaction of the sorted-subset datasets indicated that sequencing was incomplete. When several donors were compared, the shared fraction of clonotypes was about 5% for naive CD4, over 3% for naive CD8, 2% to 2.5% for memory CD4, and 0.35% to 0.5% for memory CD8. Pairwise subsampling led to the expectation that sequencing depth would affect the degree of clonotype sharing among donors.

On this clone itself: Its antigen remains unidentified. Qualities for individual bases were not recorded, and no much larger clone is one base off.

Using the deep immunoSEQ assay, multiplex PCR amplified TCR CDR3 regions from genomic DNA. Extracted genomic DNA from each cell subset was distributed evenly across all wells of several immunoSEQ 96-well plates, and each plate was treated as a replicate. For sorted subsets, around 0.2 ug of genomic DNA, equivalent to 25,000 to 35,000 T cell genomes, went into each replicate PCR. The purified libraries were quantified using a Qubit 3.0 fluorometer, sized with a Bioanalyzer 2100, and then quantified again using the KAPA Library Quantification kit. Every immunoSEQ 96-well plate was sequenced on a dedicated single-read 150-cycle Illumina NextSeq 550 flow cell. The published analysis was carried out like this. Because only junctional sequences without quality scores were contained in the immunoSEQ output, filtering matching that applied to full-length reads could not be performed. To assign V/J genes and CDR3, sequences were annotated against IMGT germline references using PyIR, a Python wrapper for IgBLAST v1.9. Any read was removed if the V/J assignment was weak (E-value above 1e-6), the CDR3 was missing, or the read contained stop codons, out-of-frame junctions, or ambiguous translated residues. V3J clonotypes were defined as sequences sharing the same inferred V gene, J gene, and CDR3 amino acid sequence. Percentage overlap between repertoires was computed as shared unique clonotypes divided by the size of the smaller repertoire. Repertoire richness was assessed with RTK rarefaction, the Chao1 estimator, and Recon v2.1 estimates of unobserved clonotypes. Generation probabilities for all TCRbeta clonotypes obtained by the gDNA method from a handful of donors were computed using OLGA. TCRdb stores this immuneACCESS table with in-frame sequences only. Part of the clones is absent; in the studies checked, under half of the shortfall reflects unresolved V genes, and no reason is known for the rest. V, J and clone size are taken as reported in that table, and D and trimming were inferred from the DNA itself. Here the sample has about 2.3 million clones; approximately 95% occur a single time. 0.39% of the sample rests with the top ten.

The donors were healthy, HIV-negative adults who had no recently reported acute infections or vaccinations. Every donor was a Caucasian adult living in Nashville, Tennessee, USA. CD4+ T cells were enriched by magnetic negative selection; naive cells were then positively selected on CD45RA, and the negative fraction formed the memory subset. After blood collection by leukapheresis, PBMCs were isolated using Ficoll-Histopaque density gradient centrifugation and then cryopreserved in the vapor phase of liquid nitrogen. Purity and quantity of every magnetically sorted T cell population were checked by analytical flow cytometry. Genomic DNA was isolated from each sorted fraction and quantified by UV absorbance on a Nanodrop 2000c. The CDR3 numbers 15 residues from cysteine through phenylalanine. Kept here is only the CDR3 DNA, which spans 45 bases and is read in frame from base 1. Here V drops 1 base and J drops 3 bases, and the junction holds 3 bases not matched to any gene. CDR1 and CDR2, per the germline V gene, are SGHVS and FQNEAQ.

Sequenced: naive CD4+ T cells from PBMCs. Read against the paper, the sample's cell subset or site label means: CD45RA+ positively selected. This TCR was sampled from a man younger than 35 in good health. Some clones in this sample may be carry-over from other donors' samples. The rearranged segments are TRBV7-8 and TRBJ2-1; TRBD2 aligns with 7 central bases. The nucleotide sequence reads TGTGCCAGCAGCTTAGGCGGGAGAGTCTACAATGAGCAGTTCTTC. Its amino acids are CASSLGGRVYNEQFF.